These 24 T cell receptor beta chains were sequenced from one sample in a study of control samples from healthy donors and cancer patients. TCRdb keeps only in-frame clones here, not all; method: immunoSEQ multiplex PCR. The sample holds over 200,000 clones; 82% are singletons and the top ten take about an eighth. The sample consisted of PBMCs. The source of these receptors is a woman aged 60 to 75 with lung cancer.

The chain joins TRBV2 to TRBJ2-5, with unresolved D. CDR3 size: 13 residues. The V end lost 1 base, the J end lost 4 bases, and 7 bases lay between the germline ends. Germline V gene lookup returns CDR1 SNHLY and CDR2 FYNNEI. Here the CDR3 DNA reads TGTGCCAGCAGTGAAGTGGAGTTAGAGACCCAGTACTTC. Amino acid sequence: CASSEVELETQYF.

Comment on this clone: Other DNA sequences in the same sample also yield this CDR3. The chain couples TRBV5-4 to TRBJ2-3; no definite D call. The CDR3 covers 15 residues. Germline CDR1 SGHNT, CDR2 YYREEE (reference sequence). Trimming took off 0 bases at V and 0 bases at J, with 8 bases between the two ends. CDR3 bases: TGTGCCAGCAGCTTGGGGGGTACTAGCACAGATACGCAGTATTTT. Protein product: CASSLGGTSTDTQYF.

This chain connects TRBV5-4 to TRBJ2-5; 9 positions agree with TRBD1. Trimming took 4 bases from V and 1 from J; bases not matched to a gene: 8. CDR1 SGHNT and CDR2 YYREEE come from the germline V gene (reference sequence). The CDR3 is made up of 16 amino acids. Here the CDR3 reads CASSSRDRVSQETQYF. CDR3 sequence (DNA): TGTGCCAGCAGCAGCCGGGACAGGGTATCCCAAGAGACCCAGTACTTC.

This chain connects TRBV6-4 to TRBJ2-3, with 11 bases that match TRBD2. The J segment lost 4 bases and the V segment lost 2 bases, leaving 8 bases of the junction unmatched. The germline V gene has CDR1 MRHNA and CDR2 SNTAGT. The length of the CDR3 is 17 residues. CDR3 in DNA: TGTGCCAGCAGTGACACCTTACTAGCGGGAGCCCCAGATACGCAGTATTTT. It translates to CASSDTLLAGAPDTQYF.

In this sample, this clone turned up once. The CDR3 here is CASGKTGGHEQYF. The CDR3 bases are TGTGCTAGTGGCAAGACAGGGGGCCACGAGCAGTACTTC. This chain uses TRBV12-5 with TRBJ2-7; TRBD1 agrees at 10 bases. CDR1 LGHNT and CDR2 FRNRAP come from the germline V gene. The CDR3 has 13 residues. After removal of 6 bases from V and 5 bases from J, the junction contained 4 bases not matched to a gene. The whole variable domain, filled in from reference TRBV12-5 and TRBJ2-7, reads DARVTQTPRHKVTEMGQEVTMRCQPILGHNTVFWYRQTMMQGLELLAYFRNRAPLDDSGMPKDRFSAEMPDATLATLKIQPSEPRDSAVYFCASGKTGGHEQYFGPGTRLTVT.

The chain combines TRBV14 with TRBJ2-1; 7 bases map to TRBD1. The CDR3 totals 17 residues. From germline, CDR1 is SGHDN and CDR2 FVKESK. The V segment lost 4 bases and the J segment 0 bases; nucleotides outside the gene matches: 9. The CDR3: CASSPGTVESSYNEQFF. CDR3 in DNA: TGTGCCAGCAGCCCAGGGACAGTTGAGAGCTCCTACAATGAGCAGTTCTTC.

This clone was observed a handful of times. The rearrangement links TRBV5-8 to TRBJ1-4, with D possibly being TRBD1 (6 bases). CDR3 size: 14 residues. V was trimmed by 2 bases and J by 8 bases, leaving 13 bases between them. Looked up from germline, CDR1 is SGHTS and CDR2 is YDEGEE. This CDR3 reads CASSLRGAREKLFF. DNA of the CDR3: TGTGCCAGCAGCTTAAGGGGGGCGCGCGAAAAACTGTTTTTT.

The V gene is TRBV2, the J gene TRBJ1-5, with 10 positions matching TRBD1. The V and J ends lost 5 bases and 7 bases, in that order; junction bases with no gene match: 2. The CDR3 loop spans 13 amino acids. CDR1 and CDR2 from the germline V gene are SNHLY and FYNNEI. CDR3 coding DNA: TGTGCCAGCAGTCCGGGACAGGGGCAGCCCCAGCATTTT. Translation gives CASSPGQGQPQHF.

The rearrangement joins TRBV2 to TRBJ1-1, with TRBD1 matching over 9 bases. V lost 4 bases, J lost 1 base, and 4 bases stayed unmatched. The CDR3 runs to 15 residues. Germline CDR1 and CDR2: SNHLY and FYNNEI. In nucleotides, the CDR3 is TGTGCCAGCAGTGCACAGGGGGCCTGGAACACTGAAGCTTTCTTT. Its protein product is CASSAQGAWNTEAFF.

The chain is built from TRBV12-3 or TRBV12-4 and TRBJ2-3; no definite D call. V lost 7 bases and J lost 4, with 9 bases in between. This CDR3 is 12 amino acids long. Written as DNA, the CDR3 is TGTGCCAGCACCCTAACGCCAGATACGCAGTATTTT. Amino acids: CASTLTPDTQYF.

The V and J genes are TRBV19 and TRBJ1-4; D gene ambiguous. Germline assignment: CDR1 LNHDA and CDR2 SQIVND (reference sequence). Deletions cut 5 bases from V and 4 bases from J, with 8 bases between. This CDR3 comprises 13 residues. CDR3 sequence (DNA): TGTGCCAGTAGTGCGGGAATTAATGAAAAACTGTTTTTT. Amino acid sequence: CASSAGINEKLFF.

This clone occurred a few times. The chain carries TRBV6-6 and TRBJ1-6, with D perhaps matching TRBD1 (5 bases). The length of the CDR3 is 14 residues. CDR1 is MNHNY and CDR2 is SVGAGI in the germline V gene (reference sequence). V lost 6 bases, J lost 10 bases, and 16 bases lay in between. CDR3 bases: TGTGCCAGCAGACCCCAGGGTTTCCGCTCACCCCTCCACTTT. It translates to CASRPQGFRSPLHF.

This clone was seen just once. J is TRBJ2-5 and V is TRBV4-1; a possible D gene is TRBD2 (7 bases). Per the germline V gene, CDR1 is MGHRA and CDR2 is YSYEKL. V lost 0 bases and J lost 6, with 23 bases in between. This CDR3 is 18 amino acids long. CDR3 in DNA: TGCGCCAGCAGCCAAGATCCAGGGGCCCTCGCGGGGGAAAAGACCCAGTACTTC. It yields the protein CASSQDPGALAGEKTQYF.

This clone is a singleton in its sample. Here the CDR3 DNA reads TGCGCCAGCAGCAGAGACGCGAGCTCTGGAAACACCATATATTTT. This gives the protein CASSRDASSGNTIYF. V gene TRBV5-1 combines with J gene TRBJ1-3; D not certain. Trimming took 4 bases from V and 0 from J, leaving 11 bases between them. Germline V gene lookup returns CDR1 SGHRS and CDR2 YFSETQ. The CDR3 contains 15 residues.

The chain uses TRBV5-1 and TRBJ2-1, with D unresolved. Germline V lookup: CDR1 SGHRS, CDR2 YFSETQ. With 4 bases removed from V and 6 bases from J, the gap between germline ends came to 14 bases. The CDR3 totals 14 residues. The CDR3 loop reads CASSQPDGPNEQFF. The CDR3 DNA reads as TGCGCCAGCAGCCAACCGGACGGACCCAATGAGCAGTTCTTC.

The rearrangement links TRBV9 to TRBJ2-7; maybe TRBD1 (6 bases). The germline gives CDR1 SGDLS, CDR2 YYNGEE. The V end lost 3 bases, the J end lost 3 bases, and 16 bases lay between the germline ends. The CDR3 totals 15 residues. The CDR3, as DNA: TGTGCCAGCAGCGAAGCACAGGGTTCCCTCTACGAGCAGTACTTC. Translated, it gives CASSEAQGSLYEQYF.

The chain recombines TRBV15 with TRBJ2-7; unclear D gene. The CDR3 has 15 amino acids. The germline V gene encodes CDR1 LNHNV and CDR2 YYDKDF (reference sequence). V was trimmed by 0 bases and J by 6 bases, leaving 15 bases between them. CDR3 bases: TGTGCCACCAGCAGAGATCTTGCCCCAACGGGCGAGCAGTACTTC. It is translated as CATSRDLAPTGEQYF.

The chain uses TRBV18 and TRBJ2-7; TRBD1 matches at 7 bases. Looked up from germline, CDR1 is KGHSH and CDR2 is LQKENI. The CDR3 has 17 residues. J lost 2 bases, V lost 0 bases, and 10 bases had no gene match. CDR3 residues: CASSPPTGSQGTYEQYF. The CDR3 DNA is TGTGCCAGCTCACCACCGACAGGGTCCCAGGGCACCTACGAGCAGTACTTC.

The chain links TRBV4-1 to TRBJ2-7; 12 bases align to TRBD2. The V gene end was trimmed by 6 bases and the J gene end by 7 bases; junction bases not matched to a gene: 4. The CDR3 consists of 13 residues. Germline V lookup: CDR1 MGHRA, CDR2 YSYEKL. The CDR3 protein is CASRLAGGEEQYF. CDR3 in DNA: TGCGCCAGCAGACTAGCGGGGGGTGAGGAGCAGTACTTC.

The chain employs TRBV5-6 and TRBJ1-4; unclear D gene. Between the trimmed V and J ends, which lost 4 bases and 4 bases, there was a span of 14 bases. The germline V gene encodes CDR1 SGHDT and CDR2 YYEEEE. There are 15 residues in the CDR3. The CDR3 nucleotides are TGTGCCAGCAGCAGTCTGTCAGCCTTTAATGAAAAACTGTTTTTT. Its protein product is CASSSLSAFNEKLFF.

The rearrangement joins TRBV3-1 (or the pseudogene TRBV3-2) to TRBJ1-5; 11 bases are shared with TRBD1. Germline CDR1 and CDR2: LGHDT and YNNKEL (reference sequence). Trimming removed 6 bases from V and 7 bases from J; junction bases left unmatched: 2. This CDR3 has 13 residues. The CDR3 sequence: CASSGTGGQPQHF. CDR3 DNA: TGTGCCAGCAGTGGGACAGGGGGACAGCCCCAGCATTTT.

The J gene is TRBJ2-1, the V gene TRBV18, with 7 bases identical to TRBD1. Per the germline V gene, CDR1 is KGHSH and CDR2 is LQKENI. V lost 3 bases to trimming and J lost 0 bases; unmatched junction nucleotides: 8. This CDR3 has 17 residues. The CDR3 region is CASSPRRQGGSYNEQFF. The CDR3 DNA is TGTGCCAGCTCACCTCGGAGACAGGGCGGCTCCTACAATGAGCAGTTCTTC.

The chain uses TRBV5-1 and TRBJ1-1; 7 bases match TRBD1. Unmatched junction bases numbered 4, after V lost 1 base and J lost 4 bases. This CDR3 contains 14 residues. Germline CDR1 SGHRS, CDR2 YFSETQ. CDR3 residues: CASSLQGVGTEAFF. The CDR3 bases are TGCGCCAGCAGCTTGCAGGGGGTGGGCACTGAAGCTTTCTTT.

This sequence joins TRBV2 and TRBJ1-3; no definite D call. Germline lookup yields CDR1 SNHLY and CDR2 FYNNEI. The V gene lost 6 bases and the J gene lost 0 bases, with 15 bases spanning the gap. CDR3 length: 16 amino acids. The CDR3 region is CASSEQGLLSGNTIYF. The CDR3 nucleotides read TGTGCCAGCAGCGAGCAAGGACTGCTCTCTGGAAACACCATATATTTT.